These 8 T cell receptor beta chains came from one sample sequenced in a study of cytomegalovirus exposure and HLA in healthy donors (dated by TCRdb to about 2017). The protocol used for the library was the immunoSEQ multiplex PCR assay. The table comes from immuneACCESS by way of TCRdb, which keeps in-frame sequences with V and J called. Part of the clones is missing from these tables; in studies checked, under half for an unresolved V gene and the rest for unknown reasons. The sample table contains roughly 52,000 clones; only one count was recorded for about 88% of them. Roughly 6.7% of the sample is taken by the ten largest. The sample comprised PBMCs. Every receptor here comes from a woman in her twenties or thirties in good health and CMV-seronegative.

This rearrangement joins TRBV4-2 to TRBJ2-2; TRBD2 aligns across 13 bases. There are 17 residues in the CDR3. With 3 bases clipped from V and 1 base from J, the junction kept 2 bases outside the gene matches. CDR1 and CDR2 from the germline V gene are LGHNA and YNFKEQ. The CDR3 spells CASSQGTSGVNTGELFF. In DNA form, the CDR3 reads TGTGCCAGCAGCCAGGGGACTAGCGGGGTGAACACCGGGGAGCTGTTTTTT.

The CDR3 protein is CASSQALDRARQPQHF. The DNA of the CDR3 is TGCGCCAGCAGCCAAGCCCTGGACAGGGCTCGACAGCCCCAGCATTTT. This chain joins TRBV4-3 and TRBJ1-5, with 8 bases aligning to TRBD1. Germline lookup yields CDR1 LGHNA and CDR2 YSLEER. The CDR3 runs to 16 residues. V lost 1 base and J lost 7; bases outside the gene matches: 9.

V is TRBV5-4 and J is TRBJ2-7, with a tentative D call TRBD1 (6 bases). Germline assignment: CDR1 SGHNT and CDR2 YYREEE (reference sequence). This CDR3 comprises 15 residues. The ends were cut back, 0 bases at V and 1 base at J, with 11 bases in the middle. CDR3 bases: TGTGCCAGCAGCTTGGATGGGACACCGTCCTACGAGCAGTACTTC. Translating gives CASSLDGTPSYEQYF.

The rearrangement links TRBV4-1 to TRBJ2-3; D is undetermined. The V gene's germline CDR1 is MGHRA and CDR2 YSYEKL. The CDR3 sequence is 14 residues long. Trimming took 0 bases from V and 0 from J, leaving 4 bases between them. The CDR3 spells CASSQDSSTDTQYF. CDR3 nucleotide sequence: TGCGCCAGCAGCCAAGATAGCAGCACAGATACGCAGTATTTT.

This chain links TRBV30 with TRBJ2-3; D is unclear. Germline assignment: CDR1 GTSNPN and CDR2 SVGIG (reference sequence). The CDR3 spans 10 residues. Deletions cut 7 bases from V and 2 bases from J, with 4 bases between. The CDR3 coding sequence is TGTGCCTCAATCACAGATACGCAGTATTTT. Its protein product is CASITDTQYF.

The chain is built from TRBV9 and TRBJ1-1, with 7 positions matching TRBD1. V gave up 1 base and J gave up 0 bases; unmatched junction bases: 6. This CDR3 contains 16 residues. CDR1 SGDLS and CDR2 YYNGEE come from the germline V gene. CDR3 sequence reads: CASSVPPGQLNTEAFF. In nucleotides, the CDR3 is TGTGCCAGCAGCGTACCTCCGGGACAGCTGAACACTGAAGCTTTCTTT.

The chain uses TRBV5-1 and TRBJ1-2, with D tentatively TRBD1 (6 bases). Germline CDR1 and CDR2: SGHRS and YFSETQ. V was shortened by 0 bases and J by 2 bases, with 11 bases between the two germline ends. The CDR3 consists of 15 residues. The CDR3 nucleotides are TGCGCCAGCAGCTTGGCGGGGGGGCAAAACTATGGCTACACCTTC. Translating it yields CASSLAGGQNYGYTF.

V usage is TRBV12-2 and J usage is TRBJ2-7; TRBD1 is the table's D call, not checked against the DNA. TRBV12-2 counts as a pseudogene. The CDR3 has 15 residues. The CDR3 loop is CASRARGSTVYEQYF. The CDR3 DNA reads as TGTGCAAGTCGCGCGAGGGGGTCGACAGTTTACGAGCAGTACTTC.